What follows are 13 T cell receptor beta chains derived from one specimen sequenced in a study of cytomegalovirus exposure and HLA in healthy donors. With 60 Vbeta and 13 Jbeta primers, the PCR was carried out. TCRdb's copy holds only in-frame clones and misses some; the assay was immunoSEQ multiplex PCR. The sample table includes tens of thousands of clones. The sample consisted of PBMCs. Receptors were obtained from a girl aged 10 to 17 in good health and CMV-seropositive.

The chain joins TRBV6-1 to TRBJ1-2; 9 bases are a match to TRBD1. The germline gives CDR1 MNHNS, CDR2 SASEGT. The CDR3 extends over 16 amino acids. V lost 4 bases and J lost 4; bases outside the gene matches: 10. The CDR3 DNA sequence: TGTGCCAGCAGTGTCCCCGGGACAGGGTTTGGCTATGGCTACACCTTC. It is translated as CASSVPGTGFGYGYTF.

The gene calls are TRBV5-4 and TRBJ2-7; 8 nucleotides match TRBD1. The CDR3 loop spans 13 amino acids. With V trimmed by 4 bases and J by 5 bases, 5 bases remained unmatched. The V gene's germline CDR1 is SGHNT and CDR2 YYREEE (reference sequence). The CDR3 reads CASSRDRGHEQYF. The CDR3 nucleotides are TGTGCCAGCAGCCGCGACAGGGGCCACGAGCAGTACTTC.

The chain combines TRBV4-3 with TRBJ2-2; 7 nucleotides align to TRBD2. The CDR3 runs 15 residues. J gave up 4 bases and V 1 base, and 3 bases lay outside the gene matches. The germline V gene encodes CDR1 LGHNA and CDR2 YSLEER. CDR3 protein: CASSQGTSTTGELFF. The CDR3, as DNA: TGCGCCAGCAGCCAAGGGACTAGTACCACCGGGGAGCTGTTTTTT.

The genes are TRBV5-6 and TRBJ2-2; D is possibly TRBD2 (6 bases). In germline, CDR1 is SGHDT, CDR2 YYEEEE. The CDR3 runs 16 residues. V lost 2 bases and J lost 3, with 14 bases in between. The CDR3 DNA sequence: TGTGCCAGCAGCTTCTTTACCAGGAGGGACACCGGGGAGCTGTTTTTT. Translated: CASSFFTRRDTGELFF.

The chain recombines TRBV5-1 with TRBJ2-1; 7 bases match TRBD2. The CDR3 runs to 16 residues. CDR1 is SGHRS, CDR2 YFSETQ, per germline. Trimming removed 5 bases from V and 1 base from J; junction bases left unmatched: 9. The CDR3 protein is CASSPSGAGSYNEQFF. For the CDR3, the DNA is TGCGCCAGCAGTCCGTCAGGAGCGGGATCCTACAATGAGCAGTTCTTC. Full variable domain (rest looked up from reference TRBV5-1 and TRBJ2-1): KAGVTQTPRYLIKTRGQQVTLSCSPISGHRSVSWYQQTPGQGLQFLFEYFSETQRNKGNFPGRFSGRQFSNSRSEMNVSTLELGDSALYLCASSPSGAGSYNEQFFGPGTRLTVL.

CDR3 in DNA: TGTGCCAGCTCACCGGATTCAGGGTCGGGCGAGACCCAGTACTTC. Translation gives CASSPDSGSGETQYF. The chain links TRBV18 to TRBJ2-5; possibly TRBD1 for D (5 bases). CDR1 KGHSH and CDR2 LQKENI come from the germline V gene. This CDR3 has 15 amino acids. V gave up 3 bases and J gave up 5 bases, with 16 bases separating them.

The CDR3: CSVMTAGGSPLHF. In DNA, the CDR3 is TGCAGCGTAATGACAGCCGGGGGTTCACCCCTCCACTTT. This chain links TRBV29-1 with TRBJ1-6, with D perhaps TRBD1 (5 bases). The CDR3 is 13 residues long. V dropped 6 bases and J dropped 9 bases, with 15 bases sitting between them. CDR1 and CDR2 (germline): SQVTM, ANQGSEA.

This chain connects TRBV6-5 to TRBJ1-1; D unresolved. Germline CDR1 and CDR2: MNHEY and SVGAGI. V lost 4 bases to trimming and J lost 0 bases, with 6 bases between them. CDR3 length: 13 residues. CDR3 DNA: TGTGCCAGCAGTTTGTCGGTGAACACTGAAGCTTTCTTT. Protein: CASSLSVNTEAFF.

V gene TRBV4-3 combines with J gene TRBJ2-6; D unresolved. The CDR3 runs to 13 residues. CDR1 LGHNA and CDR2 YSLEER come from the germline V gene. The germline V and J ends were trimmed by 0 bases and 7 bases, with 4 bases remaining between them. The CDR3 is CASSQDSANVLTF. CDR3 bases: TGCGCCAGCAGCCAAGATTCTGCCAACGTCCTGACTTTC.

The V call is TRBV6-5, the J call TRBJ2-1, with D unclear. Germline V CDR1 and CDR2: MNHEY, SVGAGI. V lost 6 bases and J 5 bases, leaving 8 bases between the germline ends. The CDR3 runs 12 residues. CDR3 residues: CASRTEDNEQFF. CDR3 sequence (DNA): TGTGCCAGCAGAACTGAGGACAATGAGCAGTTCTTC.

This chain links TRBV5-5 with TRBJ1-6; D not resolved. The CDR3 consists of 15 residues. Germline V gives CDR1 SGHKS, CDR2 YYEKEE (reference sequence). The ends were cut back, 2 bases at V and 9 bases at J, with 15 bases in the middle. The CDR3 DNA reads as TGTGCCAGCAGCTTTGTACCGGGGAACCTTTCACCCCTCCACTTT. Translating gives CASSFVPGNLSPLHF.

The genes are TRBV5-6 and TRBJ2-3; possible D gene TRBD2, 6 bases. The CDR3 runs 16 residues. The germline V and J ends were trimmed by 4 bases and 6 bases, with 21 bases remaining between them. Looked up from germline, CDR1 is SGHDT and CDR2 is YYEEEE. CDR3 sequence reads: CASSPGPGTPGDTQYF. The CDR3 DNA is TGTGCCAGCAGCCCCGGGCCCGGGACTCCTGGGGATACGCAGTATTTT. Full variable domain (outside the CDR3, taken from reference TRBV5-6 and TRBJ2-3): DAGVTQSPTHLIKTRGQQVTLRCSPKSGHDTVSWYQQALGQGPQFIFQYYEEEERQRGNFPDRFSGHQFPNYSSELNVNALLLGDSALYLCASSPGPGTPGDTQYFGPGTRLTVL.

The gene calls are TRBV4-3 and TRBJ2-7, with TRBD2 matching 11 bases. The CDR3 has 17 residues. Germline lookup yields CDR1 LGHNA and CDR2 YSLEER. V lost 0 bases, J lost 2 bases, and 6 bases stayed unmatched. In nucleotides, the CDR3 is TGCGCCAGCAGCCAAGATACTGGGACTAGCGGTCCCTACGAGCAGTACTTC. It yields the protein CASSQDTGTSGPYEQYF.